This TCR beta chain was observed in a study of blood T cell repertoires in COVID-19. Whole-study context: COVID-19 samples from acute and convalescent phases originated in the United States, Italy and Spain. The cDNA or gDNA used as material had been derived from T cells, B-cell-depleted T cells, or PBMCs.

A few counts support this clone. The repertoire was sequenced with immunoSEQ multiplex PCR; TCRdb's copy has only in-frame clones and lacks some. The sample shows 200,000 to 250,000 clones, 80% of them seen only once. V lost 0 bases, J lost 1 base, and 15 bases lay in between. Germline V CDR1 and CDR2: MGHRA, YSYEKL. The CDR3 sequence is 18 residues long. The chain uses TRBV4-1 and TRBJ2-2, with D perhaps TRBD2 (6 bases). This TCR came from a woman in her 70s with acute or convalescent COVID-19. Sequencing was performed on peripheral blood. The DNA of the CDR3 is TGCGCCAGCAGCCAAGATTCGGGGCAGGGACTGAACACCGGGGAGCTGTTTTTT. Protein sequence: CASSQDSGQGLNTGELFF.